This entry is about one TCR beta chain. The target antigen is unknown. The data originate from a study of CD8+ T cells in alopecia areata. Turning to the study itself: The protocol delivered tofacitinib for 6 to 18 months, then withdrew it for 6 months. Regarding the study as a whole: Scalp data also include sequences from resident alphabeta T cells of normal skin. An increase in clonality over normal scalp was evident in lesional scalp, especially alopecia totalis/universalis.

The CDR3 is 14 amino acids. Germline loops: CDR1 SNHLY, CDR2 FYNNEI. The V end lost 1 base, the J end lost 5 bases, and 8 bases lay between the germline ends. Following extraction, RNA underwent reverse transcription to cDNA, which served as the sequencing template. Libraries were prepared by immunoSEQ multiplex PCR; TCRdb keeps only in-frame clonotypes and omits some of them. The data show around 250,000 clones, 67% seen once. The chain joins TRBV2 to TRBJ2-2; the D is unclear. Source: CD4+ T cells sorted from blood, taken at week 0. The TCR sequence derives from a human donor with alopecia areata. CDR3 protein: CASSEVRATGELFF. The CDR3 DNA sequence: TGTGCCAGCAGTGAAGTTAGGGCGACCGGGGAGCTGTTTTTT.